Listed below are T cell receptor beta chains from one sample, sequenced in a study of blood T cell repertoires in COVID-19. Libraries were prepared by immunoSEQ multiplex PCR; TCRdb keeps only in-frame clonotypes and omits some of them. The sample holds under 300,000 clones, 87% seen once. The sequenced sample consisted of peripheral blood. The source of these receptors is a man in his fifties or sixties who had recovered from COVID-19. The CDR3 runs from the conserved cysteine through the conserved F or W. Each record gives: J gene, CDR3 length, V gene, CDR3 protein.

J: TRBJ1-2
length: 14
V: TRBV6-5
CDR3: CASSYSGTGIGYTF

J: TRBJ2-2
length: 14
V: TRBV9
CDR3: CASRGTGNTGELFF

J: TRBJ2-5
length: 15
V: TRBV10-2
CDR3: CASSEKTGGRETQYF

J: TRBJ1-5
length: 16
V: TRBV5-4
CDR3: CASSLHRVGGNQPQHF

J: TRBJ2-3
length: 12
V: TRBV10-3
CDR3: CAISSEWDTQYF

J: TRBJ1-1
length: 15
V: TRBV7-2
CDR3: CASSLFQSRIAEAFF

J: TRBJ1-5
length: 14
V: TRBV6-5
CDR3: CASKAGGVNQPQHF

J: TRBJ1-2
length: 15
V: TRBV5-5
CDR3: CASSLRRDINYGYTF

J: TRBJ2-2
length: 13
V: TRBV5-4
CDR3: CASSWEYTGELFF

J: TRBJ1-1
length: 11
V: TRBV30
CDR3: CAWSRGTEAFF

J: TRBJ1-4
length: 15
V: TRBV30
CDR3: CAFGGAATSNEKLFF

J: TRBJ1-2
length: 11
V: TRBV10-3
CDR3: CAISVDYGYTF

J: TRBJ2-5
length: 13
V: TRBV6-1
CDR3: CASSEGGRETQYF

J: TRBJ1-1
length: 12
V: TRBV30
CDR3: CAWTYTGYEAFF

J: TRBJ1-3
length: 16
V: TRBV5-1
CDR3: CASSLGWTESGNTIYF

J: TRBJ1-1
length: 17
V: TRBV14
CDR3: CASSQDVSGRVGTEAFF

J: TRBJ2-2
length: 15
V: TRBV19
CDR3: CASSTQGARTGELFF

J: TRBJ2-4
length: 13
V: TRBV27
CDR3: CASSLDSVNIQYF

J: TRBJ2-3
length: 12
V: TRBV3-1/TRBV3-2
CDR3: CASSRQADTQYF

J: TRBJ2-5
length: 19
V: TRBV7-2
CDR3: CASSLQRGGQYTHQETQYF

J: TRBJ2-2
length: 14
V: TRBV11-2
CDR3: CASSSRLAAGELFF

J: TRBJ2-3
length: 11
V: TRBV13
CDR3: CASSTHRTQYF